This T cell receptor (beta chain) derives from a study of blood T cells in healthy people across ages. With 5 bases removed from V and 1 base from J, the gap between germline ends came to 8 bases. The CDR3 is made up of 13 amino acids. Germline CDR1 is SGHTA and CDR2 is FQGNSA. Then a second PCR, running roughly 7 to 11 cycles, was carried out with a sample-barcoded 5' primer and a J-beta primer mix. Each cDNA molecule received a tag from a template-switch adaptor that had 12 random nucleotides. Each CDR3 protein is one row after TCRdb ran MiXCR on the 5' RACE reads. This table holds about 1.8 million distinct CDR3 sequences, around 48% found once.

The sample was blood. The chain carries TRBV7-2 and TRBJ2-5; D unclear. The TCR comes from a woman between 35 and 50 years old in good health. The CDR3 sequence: CASSRSIQETQYF. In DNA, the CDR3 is TGTGCCAGCAGCCGCAGCATCCAAGAGACCCAGTACTTC.